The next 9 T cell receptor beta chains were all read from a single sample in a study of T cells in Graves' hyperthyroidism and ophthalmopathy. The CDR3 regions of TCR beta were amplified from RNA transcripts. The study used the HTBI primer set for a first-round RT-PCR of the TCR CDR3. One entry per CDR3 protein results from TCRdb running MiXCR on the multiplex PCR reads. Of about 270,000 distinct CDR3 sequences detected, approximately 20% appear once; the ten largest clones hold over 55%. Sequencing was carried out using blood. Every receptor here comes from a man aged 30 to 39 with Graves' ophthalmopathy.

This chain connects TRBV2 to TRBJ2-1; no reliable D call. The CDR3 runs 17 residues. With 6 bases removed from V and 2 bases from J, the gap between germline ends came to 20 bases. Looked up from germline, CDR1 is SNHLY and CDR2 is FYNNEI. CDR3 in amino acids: CASSFSHPRVPYNEQFF. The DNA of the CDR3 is TGTGCCAGCAGCTTCTCTCACCCCCGCGTCCCCTACAATGAGCAGTTCTTC.

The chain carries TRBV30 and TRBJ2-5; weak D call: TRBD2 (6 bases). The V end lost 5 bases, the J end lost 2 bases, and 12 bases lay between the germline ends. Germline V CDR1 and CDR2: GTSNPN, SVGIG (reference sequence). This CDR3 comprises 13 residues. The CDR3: CAWEPGVQETQYF. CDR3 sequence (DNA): TGTGCCTGGGAGCCGGGAGTACAAGAGACCCAGTACTTC.

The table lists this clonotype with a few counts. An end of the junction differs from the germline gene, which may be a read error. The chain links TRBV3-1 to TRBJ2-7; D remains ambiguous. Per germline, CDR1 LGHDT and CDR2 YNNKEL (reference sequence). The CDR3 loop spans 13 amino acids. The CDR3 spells CAGSQAYNYEQYF. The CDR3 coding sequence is TGTGCCGGCAGCCAGGCCTACAACTACGAGCAGTACTTC.

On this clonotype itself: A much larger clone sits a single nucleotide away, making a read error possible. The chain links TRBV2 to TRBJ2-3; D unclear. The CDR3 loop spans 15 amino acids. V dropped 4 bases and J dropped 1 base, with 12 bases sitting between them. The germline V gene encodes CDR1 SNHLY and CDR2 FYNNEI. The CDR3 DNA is TGTGCCAGCAGTGGGTCTCCCCTGGGCACAGATACGCAGTATTTT. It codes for CASSGSPLGTDTQYF.

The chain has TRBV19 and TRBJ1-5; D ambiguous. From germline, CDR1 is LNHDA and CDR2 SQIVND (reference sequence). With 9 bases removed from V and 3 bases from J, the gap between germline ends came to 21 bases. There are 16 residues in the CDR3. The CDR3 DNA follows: TGTGCCAGCCAGCTATTTATCGACGGCTTCAATCAGCCCCAGCATTTT. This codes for CASQLFIDGFNQPQHF.

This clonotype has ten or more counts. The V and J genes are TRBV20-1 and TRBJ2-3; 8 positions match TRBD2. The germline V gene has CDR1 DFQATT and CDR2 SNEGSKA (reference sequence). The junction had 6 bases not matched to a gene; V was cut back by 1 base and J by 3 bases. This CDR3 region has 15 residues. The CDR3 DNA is TGCAGTGCTAGAGTCGGACTAGCCCTAACAGATACGCAGTATTTT. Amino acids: CSARVGLALTDTQYF.

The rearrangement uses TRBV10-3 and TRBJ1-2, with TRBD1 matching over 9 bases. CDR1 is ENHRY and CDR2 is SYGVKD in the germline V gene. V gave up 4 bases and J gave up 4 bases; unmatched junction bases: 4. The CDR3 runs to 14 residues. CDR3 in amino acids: CAISAGQGSYGYTF. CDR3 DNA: TGTGCCATCAGTGCGGGACAGGGATCCTATGGCTACACCTTC.

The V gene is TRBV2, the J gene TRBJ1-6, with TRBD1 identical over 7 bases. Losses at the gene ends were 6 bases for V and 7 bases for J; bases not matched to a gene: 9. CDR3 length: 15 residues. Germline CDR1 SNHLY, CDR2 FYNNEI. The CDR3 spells CASSAGAGGNSPLHF. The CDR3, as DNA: TGTGCCAGCAGCGCCGGGGCAGGGGGGAATTCACCCCTCCACTTT.

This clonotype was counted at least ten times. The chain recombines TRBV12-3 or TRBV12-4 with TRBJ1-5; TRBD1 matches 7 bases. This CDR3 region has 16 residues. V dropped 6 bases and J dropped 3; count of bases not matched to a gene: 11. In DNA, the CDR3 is TGTGCCAGCAGCCCCTTTAGAGGGGGCAACAATCAGCCCCAGCATTTT. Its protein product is CASSPFRGGNNQPQHF.